This T cell receptor beta chain was obtained from a study of long-term antiretroviral therapy in people with HIV. Run at survey level, the immunoSEQ assay was version v3.0. The protocol was immunoSEQ multiplex PCR, while the TCRdb copy is restricted to in-frame clones and leaves out a portion. The sample yields under 30,000 clones, roughly 90% seen once. The CDR3 has 14 residues. Trimming pared 2 bases from V and 3 bases from J, leaving 10 bases between. CDR1 MDHEN and CDR2 SYDVKM come from the germline V gene. Sequences were derived from unsorted PBMCs, sampled 1.8 years before starting antiretroviral therapy. The TCR comes from a man aged 50 or older with HIV. This chain connects TRBV28 to TRBJ1-1, with a weak D call TRBD1 (5 bases). CDR3 residues: CASSLPGTYTEAFF. In DNA, the CDR3 is TGTGCCAGCAGTTTACCCGGGACCTACACTGAAGCTTTCTTT.